Listed here are 25 T cell receptor beta chains from one sample, sequenced in a study of T cells in localized non-small cell lung cancer. Clones were sequenced by immunoSEQ multiplex PCR, and TCRdb holds only the in-frame ones, with some missing. The repertoire has about 25,000 clones, around 88% of them found once; the top ten carry 5.8%. Sequences were derived from peripheral blood, sampled before any cancer treatment. The origin of the receptors is a male donor aged 60 or over with stage II squamous cell lung carcinoma.

The V gene is TRBV28, the J gene TRBJ1-3; TRBD1 aligns across 9 bases. The CDR3 is 17 amino acids. Germline V gene data show CDR1 as MDHEN and CDR2 as SYDVKM. Germline trimming cut 2 bases from V and 0 bases from J; bases unmatched to any gene: 5. CDR3 bases: TGTGCCAGCAGTTTAGGGGACAGGGTCATCTCTGGAAACACCATATATTTT. This encodes CASSLGDRVISGNTIYF.

The chain couples TRBV5-4 to TRBJ2-3; D not resolved. The V end lost 3 bases, the J end lost 1 base, and 12 bases lay between the germline ends. CDR3 size: 15 residues. The germline CDR1 and CDR2 sequences are SGHNT and YYREEE (reference sequence). CDR3 nucleotides: TGTGCCAGCAGCTCGGACGCGGTGGGCACAGATACGCAGTATTTT. Protein sequence: CASSSDAVGTDTQYF.

This clone has only one observation. J is TRBJ2-5 and V is TRBV7-9, with TRBD1 identical over 7 bases. The CDR3 contains 15 residues. The germline gives CDR1 SEHNR, CDR2 FQNEAQ (reference sequence). After removal of 3 bases from V and 4 bases from J, the junction contained 8 bases not matched to a gene. For the CDR3, the DNA is TGTGCCAGCAGCTTCATTTTACAGGGGAGAGAGACCCAGTACTTC. This sequence encodes CASSFILQGRETQYF.

The chain joins TRBV9 to TRBJ2-1; D perhaps matches TRBD1 (5 bases). CDR3 length equals 15 residues. Trimming took 4 bases from V and 7 from J, leaving 18 bases between them. Germline V gives CDR1 SGDLS, CDR2 YYNGEE. CDR3 sequence: CASSPWNGHSNEQFF. The CDR3 DNA sequence: TGTGCCAGCAGCCCATGGAATGGACATTCAAATGAGCAGTTCTTC.

The chain joins TRBV6-6 to TRBJ2-1, with 13 bases lining up with TRBD2. The V segment lost 6 bases and the J segment 7 bases; nucleotides outside the gene matches: 6. This CDR3 region has 15 residues. CDR1 is MNHNY and CDR2 is SVGAGI in the germline V gene (reference sequence). The DNA for the CDR3 is TGTGCCAGCAGGTTACTAGCGGGGGGGCGTAATGAGCAGTTCTTC. Its protein product is CASRLLAGGRNEQFF.

V is TRBV4-1 and J is TRBJ2-1, with D possibly matching TRBD2 (6 bases). Germline V gene sequence: CDR1 MGHRA, CDR2 YSYEKL. CDR3 length: 16 residues. Trimming took 2 bases from V and 2 from J, leaving 13 bases between them. Here the CDR3 reads CASSQPLSGAYNEQFF. The CDR3 DNA follows: TGCGCCAGCAGCCAACCTTTGTCGGGGGCCTACAATGAGCAGTTCTTC.

V is TRBV7-9 and J is TRBJ2-1, with 11 bases lining up with TRBD2. The CDR3 has 16 residues. V lost 3 bases to trimming and J lost 6 bases; unmatched junction nucleotides: 7. CDR1 SEHNR and CDR2 FQNEAQ come from the germline V gene (reference sequence). CDR3 residues: CASSFRLAGRFNEQFF. The CDR3, as DNA: TGTGCCAGCAGCTTTCGACTAGCGGGAAGATTCAATGAGCAGTTCTTC.

V and J are TRBV19 and TRBJ2-1; 7 nucleotides agree with TRBD1. V trimming: 8 bases; J trimming: 4 bases; junction bases outside the gene matches: 8. This CDR3 has 14 residues. Germline V lookup: CDR1 LNHDA, CDR2 SQIVND (reference sequence). This CDR3 reads CASREGASYNEQFF. CDR3 DNA: TGTGCCAGTCGTGAGGGGGCCAGTTACAATGAGCAGTTCTTC.

The gene calls are TRBV5-4 and TRBJ2-3; 13 positions agree with TRBD2. CDR1 SGHNT and CDR2 YYREEE come from the germline V gene (reference sequence). This CDR3 has 14 residues. J was trimmed by 3 bases and V by 5 bases; bases with no gene match: 0. CDR3 coding DNA: TGTGCCAGCAGGGGACTAGCGGGAACAGATACGCAGTATTTT. Its protein product is CASRGLAGTDTQYF.

V and J are TRBV11-1 and TRBJ1-1; D may be TRBD1 (5 bases). CDR3 size: 15 residues. Trimming cost V 9 bases and J 4 bases, with 21 bases left between them. CDR1 is SGHAT, CDR2 FQDESV, per germline (reference sequence). CDR3 bases: TGTGCCAGTACCGTCCTCCGGACAACCTCCACTGAAGCTTTCTTT. Its translation: CASTVLRTTSTEAFF. The entire variable domain, with the rest obtained from reference TRBV11-1 and TRBJ1-1, is as follows: EAEVAQSPRYKITEKSQAVAFWCDPISGHATLYWYRQILGQGPELLVQFQDESVVDDSQLPKDRFSAERLKGVDSTLKIQPAELGDSAMYLCASTVLRTTSTEAFFGQGTRLTVV.

This clone was seen once. The chain links TRBV28 to TRBJ1-2; the match to TRBD1 covers 10 bases. This CDR3 has 19 residues. J lost 3 bases, V lost 6 bases, and 19 bases had no gene match. CDR1 and CDR2 (germline): MDHEN, SYDVKM. CDR3 DNA sequence: TGTGCCAGCAGGGCCATAGCCGGGACAGGGGACGAAACTCACTATGGCTACACCTTC. Its translation is CASRAIAGTGDETHYGYTF.

The chain combines TRBV18 with TRBJ1-1; a possible D gene is TRBD1 (6 bases). The CDR3 extends over 15 amino acids. Looked up from germline, CDR1 is KGHSH and CDR2 is LQKENI. Trimming removed 3 bases from V and 4 bases from J, with 15 bases in between. DNA of the CDR3: TGTGCCAGCTCACCGGCGGCAGGGGTGGGCACTGAAGCTTTCTTT. Protein sequence: CASSPAAGVGTEAFF. The full variable domain, completed using reference TRBV18 and TRBJ1-1, is NAGVMQNPRHLVRRRGQEARLRCSPMKGHSHVYWYRQLPEEGLKFMVYLQKENIIDESGMPKERFSAEFPKEGPSILRIQQVVRGDSAAYFCASSPAAGVGTEAFFGQGTRLTVV.

This clone appeared once. This chain links TRBV28 with TRBJ2-3; D may be TRBD1 (5 bases). Germline V CDR1 and CDR2: MDHEN, SYDVKM. The CDR3 extends over 13 amino acids. The V and J ends lost 5 bases and 6 bases respectively, with 12 bases between them. The CDR3 sequence: CASSRLNRDTQYF. CDR3 nucleotide sequence: TGTGCCAGCAGTCGACTGAACAGGGATACGCAGTATTTT.

The V gene is TRBV5-6, the J gene TRBJ1-2, with D possibly matching TRBD1 (6 bases). The CDR3 runs to 18 residues. Per the germline V gene, CDR1 is SGHDT and CDR2 is YYEEEE. Trimming cost V 1 base and J 3 bases, with 22 bases left between them. CDR3 in DNA: TGTGCCAGCAGCTTGCTGTCGAACAGGGTGGCGGGGTACTATGGCTACACCTTC. This sequence encodes CASSLLSNRVAGYYGYTF.

Written as DNA, the CDR3 is TGTGCCAGCAGCTTAGAACTAGCGGGAGCCCCAATCGAGCAGTTCTTC. This encodes CASSLELAGAPIEQFF. V is TRBV11-1 and J is TRBJ2-1; 11 bases are shared with TRBD2. Trimming removed 1 base from V and 10 bases from J; junction bases left unmatched: 9. The germline gives CDR1 SGHAT, CDR2 FQDESV (reference sequence). The CDR3 contains 16 residues.

This chain joins TRBV2 and TRBJ1-2; D is unresolved. The CDR3 loop spans 11 amino acids. Germline lookup yields CDR1 SNHLY and CDR2 FYNNEI. The V end was cut by 11 bases, the J end by 2 bases, with 9 bases between. CDR3: CAGRGNYGYTF. CDR3 coding DNA: TGTGCCGGAAGAGGGAACTATGGCTACACCTTC.

Details on this clone: Other DNA sequences in the same sample also yield this CDR3. CDR3 protein: CASSSGVRDLGYGYTF. DNA of the CDR3: TGTGCCAGCAGCTCCGGGGTGAGGGATTTGGGCTACGGCTACACCTTC. The chain combines TRBV5-4 with TRBJ1-2; no clear D. V was shortened by 3 bases and J by 8 bases, with 23 bases between the two germline ends. The CDR3 is made up of 16 amino acids. The germline V gene has CDR1 SGHNT and CDR2 YYREEE (reference sequence).

The chain links TRBV29-1 to TRBJ1-2; perhaps TRBD1 as D (6 bases). The ends were cut back, 1 base at V and 8 bases at J, with 14 bases in the middle. CDR3 length: 13 residues. The germline CDR1 and CDR2 sequences are SQVTM and ANQGSEA. The CDR3 region is CSVEGPGDRGYTF. In DNA, the CDR3 is TGCAGCGTTGAAGGTCCAGGGGATAGAGGCTACACCTTC.

The chain recombines TRBV7-3 with TRBJ2-1; D call uncertain. Trimming pared 5 bases from V and 5 bases from J, leaving 10 bases between. The CDR3 sequence is 13 residues long. The germline gives CDR1 SGHTA, CDR2 FQGTGA. The CDR3 coding sequence is TGTGCCAGCAGCCCGAACGCTGACAATGAGCAGTTCTTC. This translates into CASSPNADNEQFF.

The chain joins TRBV19 to TRBJ2-3, with a possible D match to TRBD2 (6 bases). Trimming removed 1 base at V and 6 bases at J, with 11 bases between. CDR1 LNHDA and CDR2 SQIVND come from the germline V gene (reference sequence). This CDR3 contains 14 residues. The CDR3 nucleotides read TGTGCCAGTAGTATAGCGGGAGCGTGGGATACGCAGTATTTT. It codes for CASSIAGAWDTQYF. The full variable domain, completed using reference TRBV19 and TRBJ2-3, is DGGITQSPKYLFRKEGQNVTLSCEQNLNHDAMYWYRQDPGQGLRLIYYSQIVNDFQKGDIAEGYSVSREKKESFPLTVTSAQKNPTAFYLCASSIAGAWDTQYFGPGTRLTVL.

The genes are TRBV5-4 and TRBJ2-4; 7 positions match TRBD2. The ends lost 0 bases at V and 8 bases at J; junction bases unmatched: 5. The CDR3 sequence is 14 residues long. Germline V gene data show CDR1 as SGHNT and CDR2 as YYREEE (reference sequence). The CDR3 nucleotides read TGTGCCAGCAGCTTGGACGCGGGAGACGACATTCAGTACTTC. Protein sequence: CASSLDAGDDIQYF.

The chain couples TRBV6-1 to TRBJ2-7; perhaps TRBD2 as D (7 bases). The CDR3 sequence is 14 residues long. Trimming took 0 bases from V and 7 from J, leaving 13 bases between them. Germline assignment: CDR1 MNHNS and CDR2 SASEGT. For the CDR3, the DNA is TGTGCCAGCAGTGAAGCGATCAGGGGAGGGGAGCAGTACTTC. Its protein is CASSEAIRGGEQYF.

V usage is TRBV2 and J usage is TRBJ2-1; TRBD2 is a possible D gene (5 bases). The CDR3 contains 13 residues. CDR1 is SNHLY, CDR2 FYNNEI, per germline. Trimming cost V 8 bases and J 12 bases, with 20 bases left between them. CDR3 coding DNA: TGTGCCAGCCGCCCGGGGTCCGGTCCCAGGCAGTTCTTC. Protein: CASRPGSGPRQFF.

The chain carries TRBV5-6 and TRBJ2-5, with D possibly being TRBD1 (6 bases). The CDR3 is 13 amino acids. Germline V gene lookup returns CDR1 SGHDT and CDR2 YYEEEE. Trimming left V 4 bases short and J 4 bases short, with 11 bases between. CDR3 residues: CASSTGFAETQYF. The DNA for the CDR3 is TGTGCCAGCAGCACAGGGTTCGCAGAGACCCAGTACTTC. The complete variable domain, with remaining parts taken from reference TRBV5-6 and TRBJ2-5, reads DAGVTQSPTHLIKTRGQQVTLRCSPKSGHDTVSWYQQALGQGPQFIFQYYEEEERQRGNFPDRFSGHQFPNYSSELNVNALLLGDSALYLCASSTGFAETQYFGPGTRLLVL.

CDR3 loop: CATSRGHQPQHF. CDR3 nucleotide sequence: TGTGCCACCAGCAGAGGGCATCAGCCCCAGCATTTT. This chain joins TRBV15 and TRBJ1-5; no clear D. The CDR3 is 12 residues long. V lost 1 base to trimming and J lost 5 bases, with 3 bases between them. CDR1 is LNHNV, CDR2 YYDKDF, per germline (reference sequence).